This TCR beta chain was sequenced during a study of OX40 agonist ivuxolimab in advanced cancers. Study context: Recorded diagnoses for dose-escalation patients were hepatocellular carcinoma, melanoma, renal cell or head and neck cancer. People who had prior anti-PD-1, anti-PD-L1 or anti-CTLA-4 therapy could take part, and approximately 43% had some.

Sequencing was performed with immunoSEQ multiplex PCR; in TCRdb, only in-frame clones are kept and a portion is missing. The sample lists 15,000 to 20,000 clones; about 70% were seen once. Only a few counts were recorded for this clone. Its antigen remains unidentified. The germline CDR1 and CDR2 sequences are SGHTA and FQGTGA. The length of the CDR3 is 12 residues. Trimming pared 4 bases from V and 7 bases from J, leaving 8 bases between. Study-level results: At 0.1 to 3.0 mg/kg and by week 6, CD4+ and CD8+ T cells in the blood had expanded clonally.

The sample consisted of CD4+ or CD8+ T cells sorted from blood, taken in a trial of the OX40 agonist ivuxolimab. This sequence joins TRBV7-3 and TRBJ2-1; D is perhaps TRBD1 (5 bases). The receptor was derived from an adult with an advanced solid tumor such as melanoma, head and neck, liver or kidney cancer. The CDR3 region is CASSSKGNEQFF. In DNA form, the CDR3 reads TGTGCCAGCAGCTCTAAGGGGAATGAGCAGTTCTTC.